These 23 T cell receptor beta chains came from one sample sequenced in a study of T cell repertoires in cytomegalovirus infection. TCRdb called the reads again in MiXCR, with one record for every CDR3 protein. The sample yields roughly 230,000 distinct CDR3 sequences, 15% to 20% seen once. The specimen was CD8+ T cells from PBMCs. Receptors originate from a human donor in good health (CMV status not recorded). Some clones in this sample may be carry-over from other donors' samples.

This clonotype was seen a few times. CDR3 nucleotides: TGTGCCAGCAGTGACGGCACTGAAGCTTTCTTT. The encoded protein is CASSDGTEAFF. The V call is TRBV2, the J call TRBJ1-1; D gene ambiguous. The CDR3 has 11 amino acids. Germline V gene lookup returns CDR1 SNHLY and CDR2 FYNNEI. Trimming left V 3 bases short and J 4 bases short, with 3 bases between.

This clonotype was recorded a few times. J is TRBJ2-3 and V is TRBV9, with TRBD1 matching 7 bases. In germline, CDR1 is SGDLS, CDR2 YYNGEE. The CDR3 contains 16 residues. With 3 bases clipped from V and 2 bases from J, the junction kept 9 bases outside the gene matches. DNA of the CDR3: TGTGCCAGCAGCGGACGACAGGGAGCAACCACAGATACGCAGTATTTT. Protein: CASSGRQGATTDTQYF.

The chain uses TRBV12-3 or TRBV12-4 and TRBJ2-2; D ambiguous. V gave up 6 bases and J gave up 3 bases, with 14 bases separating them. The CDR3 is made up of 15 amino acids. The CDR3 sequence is CASRPLLQYTGELFF. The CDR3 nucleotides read TGTGCCAGCAGACCCCTATTGCAATACACCGGGGAGCTGTTTTTT.

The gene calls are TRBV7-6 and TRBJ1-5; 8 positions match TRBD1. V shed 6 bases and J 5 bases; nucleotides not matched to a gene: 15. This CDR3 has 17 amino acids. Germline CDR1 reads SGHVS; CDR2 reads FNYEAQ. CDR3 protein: CASSHTPRQGLYQPQHF. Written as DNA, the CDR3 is TGTGCCAGCAGTCATACCCCCCGACAGGGGCTCTATCAGCCCCAGCATTTT. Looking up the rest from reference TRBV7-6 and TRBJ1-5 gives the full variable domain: GAGVSQSPRYKVTKRGQDVALRCDPISGHVSLYWYRQALGQGPEFLTYFNYEAQQDKSGLPNDRFSAERPEGSISTLTIQRTEQRDSAMYRCASSHTPRQGLYQPQHFGDGTRLSIL.

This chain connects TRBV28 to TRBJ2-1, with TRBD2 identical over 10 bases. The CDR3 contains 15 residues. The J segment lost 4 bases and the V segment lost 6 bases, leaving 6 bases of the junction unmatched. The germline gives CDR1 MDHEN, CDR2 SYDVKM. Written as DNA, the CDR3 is TGTGCCAGCAGGTCCGGGACTAGCGCTTACAATGAGCAGTTCTTC. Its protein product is CASRSGTSAYNEQFF.

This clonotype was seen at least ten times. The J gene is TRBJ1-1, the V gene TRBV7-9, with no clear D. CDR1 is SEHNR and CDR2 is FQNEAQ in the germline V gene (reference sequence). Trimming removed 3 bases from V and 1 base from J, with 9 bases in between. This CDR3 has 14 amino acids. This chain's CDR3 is CASSFSLRNTEAFF. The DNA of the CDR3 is TGTGCCAGCAGCTTTAGTTTAAGGAACACTGAAGCTTTCTTT.

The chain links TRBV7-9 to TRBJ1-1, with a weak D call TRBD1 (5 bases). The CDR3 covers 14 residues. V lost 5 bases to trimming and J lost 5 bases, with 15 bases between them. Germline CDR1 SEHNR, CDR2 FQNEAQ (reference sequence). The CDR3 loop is CASSPFGADTEAFF. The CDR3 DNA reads TGTGCCAGCAGCCCCTTTGGGGCCGATACTGAAGCTTTCTTT.

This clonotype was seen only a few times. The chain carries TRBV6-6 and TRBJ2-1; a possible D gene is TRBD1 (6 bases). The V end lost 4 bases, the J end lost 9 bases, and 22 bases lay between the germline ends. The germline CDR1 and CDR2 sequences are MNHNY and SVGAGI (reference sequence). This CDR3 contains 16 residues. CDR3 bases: TGTGCCAGCAGTTTCAACAGGGTCCCGGGGTTGATTGAGCAGTTCTTC. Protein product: CASSFNRVPGLIEQFF.

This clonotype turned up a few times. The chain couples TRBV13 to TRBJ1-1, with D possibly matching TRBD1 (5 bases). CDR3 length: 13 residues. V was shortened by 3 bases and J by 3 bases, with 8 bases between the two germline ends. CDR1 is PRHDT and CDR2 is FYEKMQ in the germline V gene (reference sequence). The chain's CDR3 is CASSFGDYTEAFF. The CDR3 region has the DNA TGTGCCAGCAGCTTTGGGGACTACACTGAAGCTTTCTTT. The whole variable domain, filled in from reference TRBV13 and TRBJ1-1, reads AAGVIQSPRHLIKEKRETATLKCYPIPRHDTVYWYQQGPGQDPQFLISFYEKMQSDKGSIPDRFSAQQFSDYHSELNMSSLELGDSALYFCASSFGDYTEAFFGQGTRLTVV.

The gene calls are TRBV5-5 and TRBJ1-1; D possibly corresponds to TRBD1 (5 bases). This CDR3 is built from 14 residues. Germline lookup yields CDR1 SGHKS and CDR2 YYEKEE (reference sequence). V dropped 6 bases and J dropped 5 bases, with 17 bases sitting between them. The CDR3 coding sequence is TGTGCCAGCACCTCCTGGGGGGGAGAGACTGAAGCTTTCTTT. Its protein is CASTSWGGETEAFF. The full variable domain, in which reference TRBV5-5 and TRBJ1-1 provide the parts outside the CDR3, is DAGVTQSPTHLIKTRGQQVTLRCSPISGHKSVSWYQQVLGQGPQFIFQYYEKEERGRGNFPDRFSARQFPNYSSELNVNALLLGDSALYLCASTSWGGETEAFFGQGTRLTVV.

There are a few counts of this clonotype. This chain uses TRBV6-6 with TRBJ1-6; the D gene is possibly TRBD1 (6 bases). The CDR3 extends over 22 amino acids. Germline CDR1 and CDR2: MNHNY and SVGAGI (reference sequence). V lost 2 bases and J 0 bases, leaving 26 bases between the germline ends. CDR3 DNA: TGTGCCAGCAGTTACCCCAGGGGTCGGGTCCCGGGCCAGAGCTCCTATAATTCACCCCTCCACTTT. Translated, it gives CASSYPRGRVPGQSSYNSPLHF.

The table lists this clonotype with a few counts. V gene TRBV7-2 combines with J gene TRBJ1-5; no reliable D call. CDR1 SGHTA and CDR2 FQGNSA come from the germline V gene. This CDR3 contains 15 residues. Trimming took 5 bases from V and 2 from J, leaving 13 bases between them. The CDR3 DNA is TGTGCCAGCAGCCCTCGCGGGTATGGCAATCAGCCCCAGCATTTT. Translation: CASSPRGYGNQPQHF.

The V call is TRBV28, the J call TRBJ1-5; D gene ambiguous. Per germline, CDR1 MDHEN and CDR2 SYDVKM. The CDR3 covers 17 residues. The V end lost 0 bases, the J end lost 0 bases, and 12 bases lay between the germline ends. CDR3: CASSLWRRGYSNQPQHF. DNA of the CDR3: TGTGCCAGCAGTTTATGGAGACGGGGTTATAGCAATCAGCCCCAGCATTTT.

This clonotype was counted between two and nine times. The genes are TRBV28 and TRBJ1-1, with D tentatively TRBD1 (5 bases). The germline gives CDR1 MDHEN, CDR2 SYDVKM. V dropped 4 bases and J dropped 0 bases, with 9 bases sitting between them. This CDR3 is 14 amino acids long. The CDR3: CASSSRALNTEAFF. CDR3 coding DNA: TGTGCCAGCAGTTCCAGGGCCCTGAACACTGAAGCTTTCTTT. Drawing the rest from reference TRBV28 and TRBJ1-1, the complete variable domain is DVKVTQSSRYLVKRTGEKVFLECVQDMDHENMFWYRQDPGLGLRLIYFSYDVKMKEKGDIPEGYSVSREKKERFSLILESASTNQTSMYLCASSSRALNTEAFFGQGTRLTVV.

CDR3 bases: TGTGCCAGCAGCTTAGATTCTGGGGGAGAAAAACTGTTTTTT. The encoded protein is CASSLDSGGEKLFF. The chain uses TRBV7-9 and TRBJ1-4, with a possible D match to TRBD1 (5 bases). V was pared by 1 base and J by 8 bases, with 11 bases between. Germline V gives CDR1 SEHNR, CDR2 FQNEAQ (reference sequence). This CDR3 spans 14 amino acids.

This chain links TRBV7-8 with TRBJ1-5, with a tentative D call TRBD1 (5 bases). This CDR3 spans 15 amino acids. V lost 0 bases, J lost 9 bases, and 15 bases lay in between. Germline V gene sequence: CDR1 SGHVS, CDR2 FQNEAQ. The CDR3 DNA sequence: TGTGCCAGCAGCTTAGCGACGGAAGGGGATCGGCCCCAGCATTTT. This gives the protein CASSLATEGDRPQHF.

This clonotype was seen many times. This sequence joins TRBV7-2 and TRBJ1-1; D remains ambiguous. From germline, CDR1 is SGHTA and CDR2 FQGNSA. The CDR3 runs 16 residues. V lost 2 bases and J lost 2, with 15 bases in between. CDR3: CASSLIGEVPNTEAFF. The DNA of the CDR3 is TGTGCCAGCAGCTTAATAGGAGAAGTCCCCAACACTGAAGCTTTCTTT.

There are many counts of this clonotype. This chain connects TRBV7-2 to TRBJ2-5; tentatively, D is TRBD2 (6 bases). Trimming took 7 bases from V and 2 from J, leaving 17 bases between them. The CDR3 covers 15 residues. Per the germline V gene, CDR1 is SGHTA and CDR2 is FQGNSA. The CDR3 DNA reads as TGTGCCAGCACCCAATGGGAGGCAGCTCAAGAGACCCAGTACTTC. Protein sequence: CASTQWEAAQETQYF.

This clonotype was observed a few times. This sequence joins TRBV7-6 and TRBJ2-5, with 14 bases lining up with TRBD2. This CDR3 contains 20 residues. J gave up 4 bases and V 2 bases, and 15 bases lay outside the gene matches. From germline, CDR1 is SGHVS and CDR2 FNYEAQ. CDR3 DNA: TGTGCCAGCAGCTTACGGACTAGCGGGGGGCCTCTTGGTAATCGAGAGACCCAGTACTTC. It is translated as CASSLRTSGGPLGNRETQYF. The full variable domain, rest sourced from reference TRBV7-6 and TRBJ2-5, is GAGVSQSPRYKVTKRGQDVALRCDPISGHVSLYWYRQALGQGPEFLTYFNYEAQQDKSGLPNDRFSAERPEGSISTLTIQRTEQRDSAMYRCASSLRTSGGPLGNRETQYFGPGTRLLVL.

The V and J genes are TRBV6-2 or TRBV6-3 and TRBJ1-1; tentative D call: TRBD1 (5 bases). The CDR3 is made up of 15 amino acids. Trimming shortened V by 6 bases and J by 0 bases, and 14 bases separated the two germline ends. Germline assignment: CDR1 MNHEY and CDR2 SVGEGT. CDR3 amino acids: CASRPLQDMNTEAFF. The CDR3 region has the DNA TGTGCCAGCAGACCCCTACAGGACATGAACACTGAAGCTTTCTTT.

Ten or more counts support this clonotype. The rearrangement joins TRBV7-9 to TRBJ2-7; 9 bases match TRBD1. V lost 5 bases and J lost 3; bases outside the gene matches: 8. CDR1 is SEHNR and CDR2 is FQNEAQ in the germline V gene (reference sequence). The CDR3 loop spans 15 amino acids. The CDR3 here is CASSPRDRDHYEQYF. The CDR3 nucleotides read TGTGCCAGCAGCCCTAGGGACAGGGATCACTACGAGCAGTACTTC.

As DNA, the CDR3 is TGCAGTGCGTCGGGCCTTGAACCCTACGAGCAGTACTTC. Residues: CSASGLEPYEQYF. V and J are TRBV20-1 and TRBJ2-7; no clear D gene. V was shortened by 6 bases and J by 2 bases, with 14 bases between the two germline ends. CDR1 DFQATT and CDR2 SNEGSKA come from the germline V gene (reference sequence). There are 13 residues in the CDR3.

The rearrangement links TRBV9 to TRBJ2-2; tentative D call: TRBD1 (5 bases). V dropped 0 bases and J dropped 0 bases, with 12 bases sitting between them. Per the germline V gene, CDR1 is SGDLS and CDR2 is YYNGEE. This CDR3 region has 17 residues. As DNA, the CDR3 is TGTGCCAGCAGCGTAGCTACGACAGCCGCGAACACCGGGGAGCTGTTTTTT. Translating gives CASSVATTAANTGELFF.